This T cell receptor (beta chain) was retrieved from a study of blood T cell repertoires in COVID-19. The overall study: The United States, Italy and Spain supplied acute and convalescent COVID-19 samples.

The protocol was immunoSEQ multiplex PCR, while the TCRdb copy is restricted to in-frame clones and leaves out a portion. The sample holds 130,000 to 150,000 clones; 80% are singletons and the top ten take approximately 12%. There are 14 residues in the CDR3. Germline values: CDR1 LGHNT, CDR2 FRNRAP. V shed 6 bases, J shed 8 bases, and the junction held 11 bases outside the gene matches. The source is a man in his sixties with active or convalescent COVID-19. The rearrangement links TRBV12-5 to TRBJ1-1; TRBD1 matches at 8 bases. Sequencing used peripheral blood. The CDR3 bases are TGTGCTAGTGGCTTCGGACAGGGCCTTGGGGAAGCTTTCTTT. Its protein is CASGFGQGLGEAFF.